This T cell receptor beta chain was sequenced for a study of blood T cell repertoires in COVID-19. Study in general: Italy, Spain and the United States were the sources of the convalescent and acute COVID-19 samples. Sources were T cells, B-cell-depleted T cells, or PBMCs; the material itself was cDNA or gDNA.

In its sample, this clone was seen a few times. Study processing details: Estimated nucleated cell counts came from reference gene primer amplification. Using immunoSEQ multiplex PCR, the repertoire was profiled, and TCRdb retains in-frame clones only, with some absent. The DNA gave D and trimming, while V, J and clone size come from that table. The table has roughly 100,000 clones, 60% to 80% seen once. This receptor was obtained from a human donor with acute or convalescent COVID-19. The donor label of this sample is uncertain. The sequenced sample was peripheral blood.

The CDR3 is CASSLRFLQDTQYF. The CDR3 DNA reads as TGTGCCAGCAGCTTACGGTTTTTACAGGATACGCAGTATTTT. V and J are TRBV7-8 and TRBJ2-3; D gene ambiguous. Germline assignment: CDR1 SGHVS and CDR2 FQNEAQ. Trimming pared 2 bases from V and 6 bases from J, leaving 12 bases between. This CDR3 is 14 amino acids long.